These 15 T cell receptor beta chains came from one sample sequenced in a study of T cells in Graves' hyperthyroidism and ophthalmopathy. What was amplified from RNA transcripts were TCR beta CDR3 regions. RT-PCR in the first round (using the HTBI primer set) targeted the TCR CDR3. TCRdb independently ran MiXCR on the multiplex PCR reads; one entry per CDR3 protein. Among about 560,000 distinct CDR3 sequences, approximately 15% were seen once, and the ten largest hold about 15%. Sequencing was carried out using blood. These receptors all stem from a woman aged 35 to 49 with Graves' hyperthyroidism.

This clonotype was recorded a few times. The chain is built from TRBV5-1 and TRBJ2-7; 9 bases map to TRBD2. The length of the CDR3 is 16 residues. Trimming took 6 bases from V and 2 from J; bases not matched to a gene: 12. Germline V gene sequence: CDR1 SGHRS, CDR2 YFSETQ. The CDR3 sequence: CASTPLSGRPTYEQYF. The CDR3 DNA follows: TGCGCCAGCACCCCCCTTAGCGGGAGACCGACCTACGAGCAGTACTTC.

V gene TRBV5-1 combines with J gene TRBJ2-2; TRBD2 aligns across 8 bases. The CDR3 runs to 13 residues. V was clipped by 3 bases and J by 7 bases; unmatched bases: 2. The germline V gene has CDR1 SGHRS and CDR2 YFSETQ. CDR3 loop: CASSSAGGGELFF. In DNA form, the CDR3 reads TGCGCCAGCAGCTCCGCGGGGGGCGGGGAGCTGTTTTTT.

This clonotype was counted at least ten times. CDR3 region: CASSYPTDRGPMNTEAFF. DNA of the CDR3: TGTGCCAGCAGTTACCCAACGGACAGGGGGCCCATGAACACTGAAGCTTTCTTT. The chain has TRBV6-6 and TRBJ1-1; TRBD1 matches at 11 bases. After removal of 2 bases from V and 0 bases from J, the junction contained 8 bases not matched to a gene. CDR3 length: 18 residues. The germline gives CDR1 MNHNY, CDR2 SVGAGI (reference sequence).

This clonotype showed up just a few times. The chain uses TRBV28 and TRBJ1-2, with a tentative D call TRBD1 (5 bases). The CDR3 spans 13 residues. Germline lookup yields CDR1 MDHEN and CDR2 SYDVKM. V was cut by 5 bases and J by 7 bases, with 14 bases left in between. DNA of the CDR3: TGTGCCAGCAGTCTCGCCCAGGGAACTGGCTACACCTTC. It specifies CASSLAQGTGYTF.

V usage is TRBV6-4 and J usage is TRBJ2-1; tentative D call: TRBD2 (6 bases). The CDR3 has 15 residues. The germline gives CDR1 MRHNA, CDR2 SNTAGT. V gave up 2 bases and J gave up 0 bases, with 8 bases separating them. The CDR3: CASSDGGSSYNEQFF. The CDR3 bases are TGTGCCAGCAGTGACGGAGGGTCCTCCTACAATGAGCAGTTCTTC.

This clonotype was counted at least ten times. The chain joins TRBV18 to TRBJ2-5; no clear D. Deletions cut 2 bases from V and 6 bases from J, with 4 bases between. From germline, CDR1 is KGHSH and CDR2 LQKENI. The CDR3 totals 11 residues. The chain's CDR3 is CASSPEKTQYF. The CDR3 nucleotides are TGTGCCAGCTCACCAGAAAAGACCCAGTACTTC.

This clonotype was observed a handful of times. The chain couples TRBV5-8 to TRBJ1-2, with 7 bases fitting TRBD1. The CDR3 covers 16 residues. V shed 3 bases, J shed 4 bases, and the junction held 12 bases outside the gene matches. Germline lookup yields CDR1 SGHTS and CDR2 YDEGEE. CDR3 sequence reads: CASSSLMYRGGYGYTF. The DNA for the CDR3 is TGTGCCAGCAGCTCGCTGATGTACAGGGGAGGCTATGGCTACACCTTC.

The sample holds a few counts of this clonotype. The chain employs TRBV19 and TRBJ1-1; possibly TRBD1 for D (5 bases). This CDR3 has 16 amino acids. V was cut by 4 bases and J by 0 bases, with 15 bases left in between. The V gene's germline CDR1 is LNHDA and CDR2 SQIVND (reference sequence). The CDR3 region is CASSRVGTALNTEAFF. The DNA of the CDR3 is TGTGCCAGTAGTAGAGTTGGGACGGCATTGAACACTGAAGCTTTCTTT.

This clonotype appeared many times. This rearrangement joins TRBV12-3 or TRBV12-4 to TRBJ2-5; D ambiguous. The CDR3 spans 13 residues. V was trimmed by 3 bases and J by 2 bases, leaving 7 bases between them. For the CDR3, the DNA is TGTGCCAGCAGTTTTGGACGGCAAGAGACCCAGTACTTC. Translated: CASSFGRQETQYF.

V usage is TRBV19 and J usage is TRBJ1-1; 7 positions agree with TRBD1. V gave up 8 bases and J gave up 0 bases; unmatched junction bases: 9. The germline CDR1 and CDR2 sequences are LNHDA and SQIVND (reference sequence). This CDR3 is 15 amino acids long. CDR3 sequence reads: CASVRDSNMNTEAFF. CDR3 nucleotide sequence: TGTGCCAGTGTCCGGGACAGCAATATGAACACTGAAGCTTTCTTT.

The rearrangement links TRBV28 to TRBJ1-2, with D possibly matching TRBD1 (5 bases). Germline values: CDR1 MDHEN, CDR2 SYDVKM. Trimming removed 5 bases at V and 4 bases at J, with 11 bases between. CDR3 length: 13 residues. The CDR3 bases are TGTGCCAGCAGTGTGTCAGGGACCTATGGCTACACCTTC. This gives the protein CASSVSGTYGYTF.

Ten or more counts support this clonotype. This sequence joins TRBV5-1 and TRBJ2-2; 13 bases are shared with TRBD2. CDR3 length: 16 amino acids. Germline V gene sequence: CDR1 SGHRS, CDR2 YFSETQ. The junction had 8 bases not matched to a gene; V was cut back by 4 bases and J by 8 bases. Here the CDR3 DNA reads TGCGCCAGCAGCGTACTAGCGGGAGGGCCCTCAGGGGAGCTGTTTTTT. Its protein is CASSVLAGGPSGELFF.

This clonotype was observed at least ten times. V is TRBV10-3 and J is TRBJ2-7; D gene unclear. CDR1 and CDR2 (germline): ENHRY, SYGVKD. The V gene lost 0 bases and the J gene lost 3 bases, with 3 bases spanning the gap. The CDR3 consists of 12 residues. Written as DNA, the CDR3 is TGTGCCATCAGTGAGTCAGGCTACGAGCAGTACTTC. It specifies CAISESGYEQYF.

With regard to this clonotype: A clone one base away is much larger, so this may be a read error. V is TRBV29-1 and J is TRBJ2-2; 9 bases align to TRBD1. Per the germline V gene, CDR1 is SQVTM and CDR2 is ANQGSEA. The CDR3 contains 17 residues. CDR3 region: CSVSGKQGATNTGELLF. In DNA form, the CDR3 reads TGCAGCGTTAGCGGAAAACAGGGGGCAACGAACACCGGGGAGCTGCTTTTT.

This clonotype was seen a few times. One junction end disagrees with the germline gene, perhaps due to a read error. The chain uses TRBV7-2 and TRBJ2-1; D gene ambiguous. CDR1 is SGHTA, CDR2 FQGNSA, per germline. The CDR3 is 12 residues long. CDR3 protein: CASSPPIYEQSF. CDR3 coding DNA: TGTGCCAGCAGCCCCCCCATATATGAGCAGTCCTTC.